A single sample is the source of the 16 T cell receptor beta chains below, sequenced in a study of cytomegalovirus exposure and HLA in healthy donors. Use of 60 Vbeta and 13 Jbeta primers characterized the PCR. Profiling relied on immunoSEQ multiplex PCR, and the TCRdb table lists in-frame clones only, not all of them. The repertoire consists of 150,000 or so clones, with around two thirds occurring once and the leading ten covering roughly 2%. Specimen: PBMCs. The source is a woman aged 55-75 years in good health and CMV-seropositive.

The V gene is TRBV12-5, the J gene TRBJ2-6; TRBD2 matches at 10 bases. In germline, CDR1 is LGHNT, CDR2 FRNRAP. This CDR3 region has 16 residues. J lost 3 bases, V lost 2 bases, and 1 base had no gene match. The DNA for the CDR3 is TGTGCTAGTGGTTTGCCTAGCGGGAGTGGGGCCAACGTCCTGACTTTC. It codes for CASGLPSGSGANVLTF.

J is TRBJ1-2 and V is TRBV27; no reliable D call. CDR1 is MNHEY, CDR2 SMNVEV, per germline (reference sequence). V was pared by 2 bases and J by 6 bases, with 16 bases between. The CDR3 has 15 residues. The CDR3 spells CASSLEGKGTNGYTF. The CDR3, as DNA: TGTGCCAGCAGTTTAGAGGGAAAGGGTACTAATGGCTACACCTTC.

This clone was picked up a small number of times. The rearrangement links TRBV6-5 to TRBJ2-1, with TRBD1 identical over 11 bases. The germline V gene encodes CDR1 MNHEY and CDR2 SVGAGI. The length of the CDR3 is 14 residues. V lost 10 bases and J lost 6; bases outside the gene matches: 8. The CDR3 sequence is CATLTGTGGNEQFF. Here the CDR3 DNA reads TGTGCCACGCTTACCGGGACAGGGGGCAATGAGCAGTTCTTC.

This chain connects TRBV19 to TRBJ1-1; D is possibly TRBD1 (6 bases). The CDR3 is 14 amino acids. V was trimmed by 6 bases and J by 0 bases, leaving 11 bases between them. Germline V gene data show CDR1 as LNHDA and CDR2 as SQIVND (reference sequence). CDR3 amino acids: CASSWGTLNTEAFF. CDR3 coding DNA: TGTGCCAGTAGCTGGGGGACATTGAACACTGAAGCTTTCTTT. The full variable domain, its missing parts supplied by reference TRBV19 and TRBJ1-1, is DGGITQSPKYLFRKEGQNVTLSCEQNLNHDAMYWYRQDPGQGLRLIYYSQIVNDFQKGDIAEGYSVSREKKESFPLTVTSAQKNPTAFYLCASSWGTLNTEAFFGQGTRLTVV.

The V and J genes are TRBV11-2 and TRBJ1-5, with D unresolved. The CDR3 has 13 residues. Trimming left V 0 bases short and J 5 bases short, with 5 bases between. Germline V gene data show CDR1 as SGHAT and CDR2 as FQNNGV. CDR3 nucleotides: TGTGCCAGCAGCTTAGATCGGGATCAGCCCCAGCATTTT. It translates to CASSLDRDQPQHF. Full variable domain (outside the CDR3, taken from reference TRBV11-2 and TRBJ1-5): EAGVAQSPRYKIIEKRQSVAFWCNPISGHATLYWYQQILGQGPKLLIQFQNNGVVDDSQLPKDRFSAERLKGVDSTLKIQPAKLEDSAVYLCASSLDRDQPQHFGDGTRLSIL.

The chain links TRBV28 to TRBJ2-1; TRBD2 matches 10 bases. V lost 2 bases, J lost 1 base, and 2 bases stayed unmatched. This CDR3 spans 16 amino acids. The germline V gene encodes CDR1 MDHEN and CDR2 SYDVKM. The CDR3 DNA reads TGTGCCAGCAGTTTACTAGCGGGAGTGTCCTACAATGAGCAGTTCTTC. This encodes CASSLLAGVSYNEQFF.

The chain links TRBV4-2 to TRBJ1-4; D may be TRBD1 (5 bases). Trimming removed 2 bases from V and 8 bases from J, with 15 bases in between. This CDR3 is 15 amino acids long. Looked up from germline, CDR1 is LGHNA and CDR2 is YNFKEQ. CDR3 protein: CASSQLGGNSEKLFF. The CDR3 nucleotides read TGTGCCAGCAGCCAACTGGGGGGTAATAGCGAAAAACTGTTTTTT.

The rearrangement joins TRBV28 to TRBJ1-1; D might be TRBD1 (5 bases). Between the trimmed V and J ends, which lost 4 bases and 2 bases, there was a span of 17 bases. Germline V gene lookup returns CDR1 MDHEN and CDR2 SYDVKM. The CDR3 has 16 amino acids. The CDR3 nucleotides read TGTGCCAGCAGTTCTCCGGATGGGGGAGGAAACACTGAAGCTTTCTTT. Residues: CASSSPDGGGNTEAFF.

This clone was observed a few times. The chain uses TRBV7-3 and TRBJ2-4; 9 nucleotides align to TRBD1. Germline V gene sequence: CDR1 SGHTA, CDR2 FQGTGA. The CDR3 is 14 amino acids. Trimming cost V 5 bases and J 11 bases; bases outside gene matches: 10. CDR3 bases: TGTGCCAGCAGCCCTTCCGGGACAGGGAATGTTCAGTACTTC. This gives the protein CASSPSGTGNVQYF.

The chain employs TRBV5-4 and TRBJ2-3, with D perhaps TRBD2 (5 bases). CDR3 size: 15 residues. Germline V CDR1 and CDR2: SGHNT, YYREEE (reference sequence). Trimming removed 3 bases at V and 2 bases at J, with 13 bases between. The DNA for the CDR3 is TGTGCCAGCAGCTGGCTGAGCGGAACCACAGATACGCAGTATTTT. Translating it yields CASSWLSGTTDTQYF. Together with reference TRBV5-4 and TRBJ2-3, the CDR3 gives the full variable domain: ETGVTQSPTHLIKTRGQQVTLRCSSQSGHNTVSWYQQALGQGPQFIFQYYREEENGRGNFPPRFSGLQFPNYSSELNVNALELDDSALYLCASSWLSGTTDTQYFGPGTRLTVL.

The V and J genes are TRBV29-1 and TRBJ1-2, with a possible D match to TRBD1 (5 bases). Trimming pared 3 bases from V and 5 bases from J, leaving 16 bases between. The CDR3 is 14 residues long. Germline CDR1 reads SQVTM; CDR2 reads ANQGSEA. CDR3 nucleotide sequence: TGCAGCGTTGATTCCCAGGGTCGTTCATATGGCTACACCTTC. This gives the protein CSVDSQGRSYGYTF.

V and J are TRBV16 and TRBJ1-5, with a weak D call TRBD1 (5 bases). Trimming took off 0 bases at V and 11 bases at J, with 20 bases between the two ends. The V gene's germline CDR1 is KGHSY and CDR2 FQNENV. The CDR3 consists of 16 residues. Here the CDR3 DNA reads TGTGCCAGCAGCCAATCTTTGACAGTATTAATCAGCGCCCAGCATTTT. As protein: CASSQSLTVLISAQHF.

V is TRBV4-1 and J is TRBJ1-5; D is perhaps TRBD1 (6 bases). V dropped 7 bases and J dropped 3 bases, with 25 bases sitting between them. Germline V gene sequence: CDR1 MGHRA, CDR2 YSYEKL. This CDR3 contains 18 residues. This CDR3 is CASIWTEGKGRHNQPQHF. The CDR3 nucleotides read TGCGCCAGCATCTGGACAGAGGGAAAGGGGCGTCACAATCAGCCCCAGCATTTT.

In DNA form, the CDR3 reads TGTGCCAGCAGCTCGGACGCCAGGGGCTATGGCTACACCTTC. Protein product: CASSSDARGYGYTF. The chain has TRBV7-9 and TRBJ1-2, with D perhaps matching TRBD1 (6 bases). Per germline, CDR1 SEHNR and CDR2 FQNEAQ (reference sequence). Trimming took 4 bases from V and 4 from J, leaving 13 bases between them. This CDR3 region has 14 residues. Together with reference TRBV7-9 and TRBJ1-2, the CDR3 gives the full variable domain: DTGVSQNPRHKITKRGQNVTFRCDPISEHNRLYWYRQTLGQGPEFLTYFQNEAQLEKSRLLSDRFSAERPKGSFSTLEIQRTEQGDSAMYLCASSSDARGYGYTFGSGTRLTVV.

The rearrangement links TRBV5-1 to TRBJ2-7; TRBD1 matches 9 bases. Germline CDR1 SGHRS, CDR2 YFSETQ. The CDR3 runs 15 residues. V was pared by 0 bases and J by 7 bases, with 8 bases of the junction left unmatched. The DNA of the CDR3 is TGCGCCAGCAGCTTGGATACGGGACAGGGTGGAGAGCAGTACTTC. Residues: CASSLDTGQGGEQYF.

This CDR3 is CASSLFAKGAYEQYF. The DNA of the CDR3 is TGTGCCAGCAGTTTATTCGCAAAGGGGGCGTACGAGCAGTACTTC. The V gene is TRBV27, the J gene TRBJ2-5; 7 bases match TRBD1. The J call may be faulty, since TRBJ2-7 better matches the DNA end. CDR1 and CDR2 from the germline V gene are MNHEY and SMNVEV (reference sequence). The CDR3 runs to 15 residues.